The entry below gives a single T cell receptor beta chain sequence along with its context. Germline loops: CDR1 MNHEY, CDR2 SVGAGI. CDR3 size: 16 residues. Trimming cost V 2 bases and J 5 bases; bases outside gene matches: 6. These data originate in a study of blood T cell repertoires in COVID-19. Turning to the study itself: Collection of acute and convalescent COVID-19 samples took place in the United States, Italy and Spain. PBMCs, B-cell-depleted T cells, or T cells provided the cDNA or gDNA that made up the material.

Authors' data handling: Nucleated cell number was recorded as an estimate derived from reference gene primer amplification. The repertoire was sequenced with immunoSEQ multiplex PCR; TCRdb's copy has only in-frame clones and lacks some. V and J calls and clone size are given by that table; D and trimming were obtained from the DNA. The sample consists of roughly 200,000 clones, around nine tenths of them appearing once. The receptor's source is a man in his sixties who had recovered from COVID-19. The chain recombines TRBV6-5 with TRBJ2-2; 9 bases fit TRBD1. Sequencing was performed on peripheral blood. In DNA, the CDR3 is TGTGCCAGCAGTTACGTACAGGGGGCAACGACCGGGGAGCTGTTTTTT. As protein: CASSYVQGATTGELFF.